The 17 T cell receptor beta chains reported below all come from one sample, sequenced in a study of neurological immune-mediated disorders (dated by TCRdb to between 2018 and 2021). Receptors were amplified or captured by 5' RACE. The instrument given in TCRdb is Illumina HiSeq 2500. Through fastp at Q25 and MiXCR, TCRdb rebuilt clones from the public reads, retaining in-frame beta chains. Each entry is one CDR3 protein sequence, shown with its most common DNA and genes. The sample contains 53,000 or so distinct CDR3 sequences, 7% to 9% of them found a single time. The ten largest account for under 2.5% of the sample. The time point label of this sample denotes: longitudinal time-point 3. Sequences were obtained from PBMCs. Receptor source: a woman between 40 and 55 years old in good health.

This clonotype was observed many times. The junction shows a germline mismatch at one end, possibly a read error. The chain recombines TRBV6-2 or TRBV6-3 with TRBJ2-1, with D possibly TRBD2 on 7 matching bases. Looked up from germline, CDR1 is MNHEY and CDR2 is SVGEGT. This CDR3 has 13 residues. The CDR3 protein is CASSYGWGGLGSF. CDR3 nucleotides: TGTGCCAGCAGTTACGGGTGGGGGGGCCTGGGAAGCTTC.

A remark on this clonotype: This may arise from a read error, as a much more abundant clone is one base away. This sequence joins TRBV14 and TRBJ2-1, with D possibly TRBD1 on 6 matching bases. The CDR3 has 19 amino acids. V was cut by 3 bases and J by 2 bases, with 23 bases left in between. Germline CDR1 and CDR2: SGHDN and FVKESK. This CDR3 is CASSHFGRGPLRTYNEQFF. The CDR3 DNA follows: TGTGCCAGCAGCCATTTTGGCAGGGGCCCACTTCGCACCTACAATGAGCAGTTCTTC.

This clonotype was seen many times. The CDR3 coding sequence is TGTGCCATCAGGCAAAGGGACAGGTCACCCGGCGAGCAGTACTTC. It encodes CAIRQRDRSPGEQYF. The chain recombines TRBV10-3 with TRBJ2-7; 8 bases line up with TRBD1. After removal of 6 bases from V and 6 bases from J, the junction contained 13 bases not matched to a gene. The CDR3 is 15 residues long. From germline, CDR1 is ENHRY and CDR2 SYGVKD.

This clonotype was detected many times. J is TRBJ1-2 and V is TRBV6-5; no clear D gene. V was shortened by 0 bases and J by 8 bases, with 16 bases between the two germline ends. CDR3 length equals 15 residues. Germline V CDR1 and CDR2: MNHEY, SVGAGI. CDR3 loop: CASSYSRSPGGGYTF. The CDR3 nucleotides are TGTGCCAGCAGTTACTCGCGGAGTCCGGGAGGCGGCTACACCTTC.

This clonotype has only one observation. A much larger clone is a single base away; this may be a read error. The rearrangement links TRBV7-2 to TRBJ2-7; D is perhaps TRBD1 (5 bases). The CDR3 covers 15 residues. The V end was cut by 1 base, the J end by 3 bases, with 13 bases between. Germline assignment: CDR1 SGHTA and CDR2 FQGNSA. CDR3 coding DNA: TGTGCCAGCAGCTTAGATGCATGGGGCTTCTACGAGCAGTACTTC. This encodes CASSLDAWGFYEQYF.

This clonotype appeared a few times. The chain links TRBV6-5 to TRBJ2-1; 9 bases align to TRBD2. This CDR3 has 17 residues. Losses at the gene ends were 6 bases for V and 7 bases for J; bases not matched to a gene: 16. Germline values: CDR1 MNHEY, CDR2 SVGAGI. This CDR3 is CASSSRGAGGPGNEQFF. Here the CDR3 DNA reads TGTGCCAGCAGCTCCCGGGGAGCGGGGGGCCCTGGGAATGAGCAGTTCTTC.

This clonotype was seen repeatedly, ten times or more. The rearrangement joins TRBV7-2 to TRBJ2-3; 8 bases map to TRBD2. CDR1 is SGHTA and CDR2 is FQGNSA in the germline V gene. This CDR3 spans 17 amino acids. V dropped 4 bases and J dropped 0; count of bases not matched to a gene: 9. The CDR3 loop is CASSSRTSTLSTDTQYF. The CDR3 DNA reads TGTGCCAGCAGCTCCCGGACTAGCACTTTGAGCACAGATACGCAGTATTTT.

This clonotype appeared many times. The CDR3 nucleotides are TGCAGTGCTAGTAATATTGGACAGGGGGTGAGTGAAGCTTTCTTT. Its protein product is CSASNIGQGVSEAFF. The chain combines TRBV20-1 with TRBJ1-1; 10 positions agree with TRBD1. The CDR3 is 15 residues long. V was pared by 3 bases and J by 7 bases, with 11 bases of the junction left unmatched. CDR1 and CDR2 (germline): DFQATT, SNEGSKA (reference sequence).

This clonotype was seen ten or more times. V usage is TRBV6-2 or TRBV6-3 and J usage is TRBJ2-7; D assignment may be TRBD1 or TRBD2 (5 bases each). Trimming pared 6 bases from V and 2 bases from J, leaving 11 bases between. The V gene's germline CDR1 is MNHEY and CDR2 SVGEGT. CDR3 length equals 13 residues. CDR3 bases: TGTGCCAGCAGGAGGGACGGCACCTACGAGCAGTACTTC. As protein: CASRRDGTYEQYF.

The table lists this clonotype with many counts. V gene TRBV5-1 combines with J gene TRBJ1-1; 8 bases fit TRBD1. This CDR3 is built from 14 residues. With 6 bases clipped from V and 0 bases from J, the junction kept 4 bases outside the gene matches. The V gene's germline CDR1 is SGHRS and CDR2 YFSETQ. The CDR3: CASTQTGVNTEAFF. CDR3 sequence (DNA): TGCGCCAGCACCCAGACAGGGGTGAACACTGAAGCTTTCTTT.

This clonotype was detected many times. The rearrangement uses TRBV12-3 or TRBV12-4 and TRBJ2-7, with TRBD2 matching 12 bases. The CDR3 spans 16 residues. V lost 5 bases and J lost 2; bases outside the gene matches: 7. The CDR3 DNA sequence: TGTGCCAGCAGTCCGCGGACTAGCGGGGTTACCTACGAGCAGTACTTC. Its protein product is CASSPRTSGVTYEQYF.

This clonotype was seen repeatedly, ten times or more. The rearrangement uses TRBV29-1 and TRBJ2-7; D uncertain. The CDR3 covers 12 residues. Trimming removed 7 bases from V and 4 bases from J, with 14 bases in between. CDR1 is SQVTM, CDR2 ANQGSEA, per germline. This CDR3 is CSALNTLYEQYF. In DNA, the CDR3 is TGCAGCGCACTGAACACCCTTTACGAGCAGTACTTC.

This clonotype was seen many times. The DNA of the CDR3 is TGTGCCAGCAGGAGGGCTCAAGAGACCCAGTACTTC. It specifies CASRRAQETQYF. The chain carries TRBV6-6 and TRBJ2-5; tentatively, D is TRBD2 (5 bases). The CDR3 contains 12 residues. The V end lost 6 bases, the J end lost 2 bases, and 7 bases lay between the germline ends. Germline CDR1 reads MNHNY; CDR2 reads SVGAGI (reference sequence).

This clonotype was observed at least ten times. V is TRBV7-2 and J is TRBJ2-5; the D gene is possibly TRBD1 (6 bases). Germline lookup yields CDR1 SGHTA and CDR2 FQGNSA. Deletions cut 5 bases from V and 4 bases from J, with 14 bases between. The CDR3 covers 14 residues. CDR3 loop: CASSKGVIPETQYF. The DNA for the CDR3 is TGTGCCAGCAGCAAGGGGGTTATTCCAGAGACCCAGTACTTC. The variable domain in full, completed from reference TRBV7-2 and TRBJ2-5, reads GAGVSQSPSNKVTEKGKDVELRCDPISGHTALYWYRQSLGQGLEFLIYFQGNSAPDKSGLPSDRFSAERTGGSVSTLTIQRTQQEDSAVYLCASSKGVIPETQYFGPGTRLLVL.

In its sample, this clonotype was seen many times. The rearrangement links TRBV5-6 to TRBJ2-7, with TRBD1 matching 10 bases. The CDR3 totals 15 residues. J lost 3 bases, V lost 4 bases, and 7 bases had no gene match. CDR1 and CDR2 (germline): SGHDT, YYEEEE. In DNA form, the CDR3 reads TGTGCCAGCAGCGGCCTGACAGGGGGCGTCTACGAGCAGTACTTC. Translated: CASSGLTGGVYEQYF.

This clonotype was picked up many times. The V call is TRBV15, the J call TRBJ2-4; maybe TRBD2 (6 bases). The CDR3 is made up of 16 amino acids. V lost 3 bases and J 0 bases, leaving 12 bases between the germline ends. Looked up from germline, CDR1 is LNHNV and CDR2 is YYDKDF (reference sequence). The CDR3 protein is CATSSDPGRAKNIQYF. The CDR3 bases are TGTGCCACCAGCAGCGACCCCGGGAGAGCCAAAAACATTCAGTACTTC.

This clonotype came up many times. The chain carries TRBV15 and TRBJ1-1; D may be TRBD1 (5 bases). CDR1 is LNHNV and CDR2 is YYDKDF in the germline V gene (reference sequence). The CDR3 has 15 amino acids. Trimming shortened V by 0 bases and J by 6 bases, and 14 bases separated the two germline ends. CDR3 region: CATSRDGSGTAEAFF. The CDR3 DNA sequence: TGTGCCACCAGCAGAGACGGTTCAGGGACCGCTGAAGCTTTCTTT.